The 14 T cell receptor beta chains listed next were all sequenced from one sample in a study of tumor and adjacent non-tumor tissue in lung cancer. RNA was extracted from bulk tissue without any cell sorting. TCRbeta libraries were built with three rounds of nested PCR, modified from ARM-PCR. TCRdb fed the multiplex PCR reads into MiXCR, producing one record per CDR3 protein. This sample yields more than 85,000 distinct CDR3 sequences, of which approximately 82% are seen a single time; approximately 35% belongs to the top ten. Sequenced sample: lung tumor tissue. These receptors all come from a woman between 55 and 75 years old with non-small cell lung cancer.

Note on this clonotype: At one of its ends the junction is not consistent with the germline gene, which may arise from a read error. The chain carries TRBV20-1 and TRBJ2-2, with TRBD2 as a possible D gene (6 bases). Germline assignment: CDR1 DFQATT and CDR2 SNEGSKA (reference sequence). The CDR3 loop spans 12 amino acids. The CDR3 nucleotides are TGCAATGCTAATGGACGGACCGGGGGGCTGTTTTTT. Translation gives CNANGRTGGLFF.

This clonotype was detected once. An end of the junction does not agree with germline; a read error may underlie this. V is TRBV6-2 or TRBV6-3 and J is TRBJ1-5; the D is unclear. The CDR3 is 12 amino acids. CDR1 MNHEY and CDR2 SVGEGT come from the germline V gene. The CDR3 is CASKAVNQLQHF. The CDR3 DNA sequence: TGTGCCAGCAAGGCGGTTAATCAGCTCCAGCATTTT.

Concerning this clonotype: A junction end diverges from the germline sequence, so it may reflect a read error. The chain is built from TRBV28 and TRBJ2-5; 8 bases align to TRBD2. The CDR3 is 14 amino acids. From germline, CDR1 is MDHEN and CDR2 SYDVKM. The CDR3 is CASRLASAGETHYF. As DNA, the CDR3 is TGTGCCAGCAGACTCGCTTCAGCGGGAGAGACCCATTACTTC.

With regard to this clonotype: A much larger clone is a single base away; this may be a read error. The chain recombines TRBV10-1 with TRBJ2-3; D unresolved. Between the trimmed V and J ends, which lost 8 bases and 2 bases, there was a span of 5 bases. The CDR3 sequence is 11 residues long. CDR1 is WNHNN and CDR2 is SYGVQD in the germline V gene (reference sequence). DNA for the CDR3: TGCGCCAGCGGCAACACAGATACGCAGTATTTT. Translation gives CASGNTDTQYF.

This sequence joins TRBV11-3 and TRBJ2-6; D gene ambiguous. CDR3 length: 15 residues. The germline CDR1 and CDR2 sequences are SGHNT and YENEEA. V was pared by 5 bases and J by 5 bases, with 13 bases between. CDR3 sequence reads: CASSEVTPRANVLTF. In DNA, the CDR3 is TGTGCCAGCAGCGAAGTTACTCCTAGGGCCAACGTCCTGACTTTC.

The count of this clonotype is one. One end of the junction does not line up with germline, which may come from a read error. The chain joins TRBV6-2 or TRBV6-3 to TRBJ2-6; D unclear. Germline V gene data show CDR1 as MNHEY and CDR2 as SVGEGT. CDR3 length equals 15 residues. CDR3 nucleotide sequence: TGTGCCAGCAGTTACAACGACTCTGGGGTCAACGTCCTGACTTTC. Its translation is CASSYNDSGVNVLTF.

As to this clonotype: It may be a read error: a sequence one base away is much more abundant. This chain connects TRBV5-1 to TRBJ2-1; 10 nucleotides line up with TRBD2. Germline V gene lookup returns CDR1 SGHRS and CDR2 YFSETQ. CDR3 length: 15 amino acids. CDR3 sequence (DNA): TGCGCCAGCAGGGCCGGGACTAGCGTCTACAATGAGCAGCTCTTC. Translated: CASRAGTSVYNEQLF.

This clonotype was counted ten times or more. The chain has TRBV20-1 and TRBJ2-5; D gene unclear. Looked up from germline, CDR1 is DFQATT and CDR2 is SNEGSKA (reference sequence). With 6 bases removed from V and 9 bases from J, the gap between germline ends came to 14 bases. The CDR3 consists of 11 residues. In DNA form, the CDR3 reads TGCAGTGCCAGAATCCGTGGGGCCCAGTACTTC. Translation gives CSARIRGAQYF.

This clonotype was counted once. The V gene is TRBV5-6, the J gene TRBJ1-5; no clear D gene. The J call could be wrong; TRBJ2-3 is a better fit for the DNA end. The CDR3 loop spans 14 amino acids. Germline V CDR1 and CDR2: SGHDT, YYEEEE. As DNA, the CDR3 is TGTGCCAGCAGCTTGTCAAAGGGCCGTCAGCCCCAGTATTTT. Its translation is CASSLSKGRQPQYF.

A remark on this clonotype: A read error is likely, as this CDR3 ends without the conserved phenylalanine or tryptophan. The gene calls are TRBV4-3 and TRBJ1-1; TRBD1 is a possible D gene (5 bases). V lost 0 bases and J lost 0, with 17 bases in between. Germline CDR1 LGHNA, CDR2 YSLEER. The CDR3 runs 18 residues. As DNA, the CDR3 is TGCGCCAGCAGCCAAGATATGGGACTGCACTTGATGAACACTGAAGCTTTCTAT. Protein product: CASSQDMGLHLMNTEAFY.

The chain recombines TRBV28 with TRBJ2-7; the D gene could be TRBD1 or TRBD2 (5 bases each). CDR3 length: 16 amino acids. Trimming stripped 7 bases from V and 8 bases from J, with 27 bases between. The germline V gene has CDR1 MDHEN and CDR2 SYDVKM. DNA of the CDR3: TGTGCCAGCATTAGGGGAGCGTCGCCATATTTTACGAAGCAGTACTTC. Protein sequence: CASIRGASPYFTKQYF.

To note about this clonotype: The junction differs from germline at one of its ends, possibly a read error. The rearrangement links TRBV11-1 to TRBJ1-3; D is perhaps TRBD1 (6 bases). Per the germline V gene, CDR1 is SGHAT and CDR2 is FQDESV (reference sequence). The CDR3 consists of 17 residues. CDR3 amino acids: CASDRSVGARTGNIIYF. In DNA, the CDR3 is TGTGCCAGCGACAGGAGCGTGGGGGCCCGCACTGGAAACATCATATATTTT. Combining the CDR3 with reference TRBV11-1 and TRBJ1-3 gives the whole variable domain EAEVAQSPRYKITEKSQAVAFWCDPISGHATLYWYRQILGQGPELLVQFQDESVVDDSQLPKDRFSAERLKGVDSTLKIQPAELGDSAMYLCASDRSVGARTGNIIYFGEGSWLTVV.

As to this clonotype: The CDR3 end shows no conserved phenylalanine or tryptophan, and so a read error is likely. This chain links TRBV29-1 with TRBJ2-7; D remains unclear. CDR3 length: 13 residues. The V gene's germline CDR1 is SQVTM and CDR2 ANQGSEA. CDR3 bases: TGCGGCGTTTTAGACACATTCTCCTACGAGCAGTACCTC. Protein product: CGVLDTFSYEQYL.

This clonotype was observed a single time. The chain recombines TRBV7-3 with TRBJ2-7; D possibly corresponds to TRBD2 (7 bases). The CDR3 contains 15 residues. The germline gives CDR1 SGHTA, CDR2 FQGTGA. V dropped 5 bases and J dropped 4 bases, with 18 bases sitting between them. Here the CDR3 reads CASSGGADPQYEQYF. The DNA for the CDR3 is TGTGCCAGCAGCGGGGGGGCAGATCCCCAGTACGAGCAGTACTTC.